The 13 T cell receptor beta chains below all came from one sample that was sequenced in a study of control samples from healthy donors and cancer patients. The protocol was immunoSEQ multiplex PCR, while the TCRdb copy is restricted to in-frame clones and leaves out a portion. This table has roughly 170,000 clones, 90% to 95% appearing once. Sequenced sample: blood. The receptors stem from a man aged 18 to 30 in good health.

This chain links TRBV3-1 (or the pseudogene TRBV3-2) with TRBJ2-5; 7 nucleotides match TRBD1. This CDR3 is 15 amino acids long. V was pared by 7 bases and J by 3 bases, with 11 bases of the junction left unmatched. Germline CDR1 is LGHDT and CDR2 is YNNKEL (reference sequence). The CDR3 loop reads CASTILRTGKETQYF. CDR3 DNA: TGTGCCAGCACTATCCTCCGGACAGGTAAAGAGACCCAGTACTTC.

V and J are TRBV7-2 and TRBJ2-7; 10 bases match TRBD1. Germline V lookup: CDR1 SGHTA, CDR2 FQGNSA. The ends lost 5 bases at V and 3 bases at J; junction bases unmatched: 7. This CDR3 has 15 amino acids. As DNA, the CDR3 is TGTGCCAGCAGCGTATCGACAGGGGGCAGCTACGAGCAGTACTTC. This sequence encodes CASSVSTGGSYEQYF.

The V and J genes are TRBV27 and TRBJ1-1; D gene uncertain. CDR1 is MNHEY, CDR2 SMNVEV, per germline (reference sequence). The germline V and J ends were trimmed by 10 bases and 11 bases, with 20 bases remaining between them. The CDR3 has 12 residues. The CDR3 spells CATFDGVSRAFF. The CDR3 coding sequence is TGTGCCACCTTCGATGGGGTCTCGCGGGCTTTCTTT.

The rearrangement uses TRBV5-6 and TRBJ1-3, with D hard to call. The germline CDR1 and CDR2 sequences are SGHDT and YYEEEE. With 3 bases removed from V and 0 bases from J, the gap between germline ends came to 13 bases. The CDR3 is 16 residues long. The CDR3 reads CASSWTDFSSGNTIYF. The CDR3 bases are TGTGCCAGCAGCTGGACTGATTTTAGCTCTGGAAACACCATATATTTT.

The V and J genes are TRBV20-1 and TRBJ2-3; D is perhaps TRBD2 (7 bases). V was shortened by 3 bases and J by 4 bases, with 17 bases between the two germline ends. The germline V gene encodes CDR1 DFQATT and CDR2 SNEGSKA (reference sequence). The CDR3 has 15 residues. CDR3 sequence reads: CSASDGGGRPDTQYF. The CDR3 DNA is TGCAGTGCTAGTGATGGGGGGGGGCGCCCAGATACGCAGTATTTT.

This sequence joins TRBV28 and TRBJ2-1; no clear D gene. The V gene's germline CDR1 is MDHEN and CDR2 SYDVKM. V was cut by 5 bases and J by 6 bases, with 17 bases left in between. The CDR3 extends over 15 amino acids. The CDR3 region has the DNA TGTGCCAGCAGTCAAACAGCGTTATGGGGCAATGAGCAGTTCTTC. Its translation is CASSQTALWGNEQFF.

The gene calls are TRBV18 and TRBJ1-5, with D maybe TRBD1 (6 bases). The ends were cut back, 3 bases at V and 6 bases at J, with 15 bases in the middle. Per germline, CDR1 KGHSH and CDR2 LQKENI. The CDR3 consists of 15 residues. CDR3 sequence reads: CASSPTGGAGQPQHF. CDR3 DNA: TGTGCCAGCTCACCTACGGGGGGCGCCGGTCAGCCCCAGCATTTT.

This clone was counted a single time. The chain links TRBV28 to TRBJ1-2, with D maybe TRBD1 (6 bases). Germline V lookup: CDR1 MDHEN, CDR2 SYDVKM. This CDR3 spans 16 amino acids. V lost 5 bases, J lost 0 bases, and 16 bases lay in between. CDR3 loop: CASSPSAGVANYGYTF. CDR3 sequence (DNA): TGTGCCAGCAGTCCCAGCGCAGGGGTGGCTAACTATGGCTACACCTTC.

This clone turned up a few times. The chain carries TRBV28 and TRBJ1-1; D is unclear. The germline CDR1 and CDR2 sequences are MDHEN and SYDVKM. The germline V and J ends were trimmed by 2 bases and 0 bases, with 10 bases remaining between them. There are 15 residues in the CDR3. CDR3 sequence reads: CASSLQQPMNTEAFF. Written as DNA, the CDR3 is TGTGCCAGCAGTTTACAACAGCCCATGAACACTGAAGCTTTCTTT.

CDR3 nucleotide sequence: TGTGCCAGCAGCCTCCCGGACAGGGCGTTCGGTGGCTACACCTTC. This translates into CASSLPDRAFGGYTF. The chain couples TRBV7-8 to TRBJ1-2; TRBD1 aligns across 8 bases. From germline, CDR1 is SGHVS and CDR2 FQNEAQ. The CDR3 runs 15 residues. V dropped 5 bases and J dropped 7; count of bases not matched to a gene: 12.

CDR3 nucleotides: TGCAGCGTTTGGGACACACATCAGCCCCAGCATTTT. It encodes CSVWDTHQPQHF. This chain connects TRBV29-1 to TRBJ1-5; D possibly corresponds to TRBD1 (6 bases). Germline V gene lookup returns CDR1 SQVTM and CDR2 ANQGSEA. V lost 5 bases and J 5 bases, leaving 10 bases between the germline ends. The CDR3 consists of 12 residues.

The chain has TRBV7-2 and TRBJ2-3; 12 nucleotides agree with TRBD2. V shed 5 bases and J 6 bases; nucleotides not matched to a gene: 3. Germline loops: CDR1 SGHTA, CDR2 FQGNSA. CDR3 length equals 14 residues. The CDR3 is CASSPGLAGDTQYF. The CDR3 DNA reads TGTGCCAGCAGCCCCGGACTAGCGGGGGATACGCAGTATTTT.

CDR3 sequence (DNA): TGTGCCAGCCAAGTGGGAGATACGCAGTATTTT. Translation gives CASQVGDTQYF. This sequence joins TRBV2 and TRBJ2-3; D unclear. The CDR3 spans 11 residues. Germline CDR1 is SNHLY and CDR2 is FYNNEI. The V gene lost 8 bases and the J gene lost 5 bases, with 8 bases spanning the gap. The variable domain in full, completed from reference TRBV2 and TRBJ2-3, reads EPEVTQTPSHQVTQMGQEVILRCVPISNHLYFYWYRQILGQKVEFLVSFYNNEISEKSEIFDDQFSVERPDGSNFTLKIRSTKLEDSAMYFCASQVGDTQYFGPGTRLTVL.